The text below deals with one TCR beta chain. Germline assignment: CDR1 MDHEN and CDR2 SYDVKM. CDR3 length: 11 residues. The V end lost 8 bases, the J end lost 7 bases, and 11 bases lay between the germline ends. Produced via immunoSEQ multiplex PCR; TCRdb's table is partial and in-frame only. The sample has about 77,000 clones, roughly 84% seen once. The investigators sampled blood at baseline, at cycle 4 day 1, and at cycle 7 day 1. This sample stems from a study of OX40 agonist ivuxolimab in advanced cancers. Study summary: The patients received agonistic anti-OX40 (CD134) antibody ivuxolimab. The mean age was 60 years, ranging from about 20 to 90, with about 87% of participants male.

The chain links TRBV28 to TRBJ1-1, with D uncertain. The TCR originated in an adult with an advanced solid tumor such as melanoma, head and neck, liver or kidney cancer. This sample comprised CD4+ or CD8+ T cells sorted from blood, obtained in a trial of the OX40 agonist ivuxolimab. The CDR3 region has the DNA TGTGCCAGCCAAGGAGCGAATGAAGCTTTCTTT. Its protein is CASQGANEAFF. Filled out from reference TRBV28 and TRBJ1-1, the complete variable domain reads DVKVTQSSRYLVKRTGEKVFLECVQDMDHENMFWYRQDPGLGLRLIYFSYDVKMKEKGDIPEGYSVSREKKERFSLILESASTNQTSMYLCASQGANEAFFGQGTRLTVV.